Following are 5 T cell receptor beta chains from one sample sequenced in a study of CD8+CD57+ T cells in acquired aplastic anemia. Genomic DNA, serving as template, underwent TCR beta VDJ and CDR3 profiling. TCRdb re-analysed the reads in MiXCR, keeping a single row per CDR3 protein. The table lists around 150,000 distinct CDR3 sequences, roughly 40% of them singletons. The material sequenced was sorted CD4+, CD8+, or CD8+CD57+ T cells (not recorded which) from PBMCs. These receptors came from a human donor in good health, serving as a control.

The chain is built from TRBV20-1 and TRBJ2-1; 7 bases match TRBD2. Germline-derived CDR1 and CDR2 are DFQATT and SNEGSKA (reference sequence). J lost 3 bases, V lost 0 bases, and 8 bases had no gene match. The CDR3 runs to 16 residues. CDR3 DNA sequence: TGCAGTGCTAGAGAGCGGAGGCTAGCGGACTACAATGAGCAGTTCTTC. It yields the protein CSARERRLADYNEQFF.

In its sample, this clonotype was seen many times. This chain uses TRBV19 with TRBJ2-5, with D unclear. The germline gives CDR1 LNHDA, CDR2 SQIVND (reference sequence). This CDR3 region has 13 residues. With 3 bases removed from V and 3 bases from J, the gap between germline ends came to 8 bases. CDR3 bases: TGTGCCAGTAGTATTGGGGTCAAAGAGACCCAGTACTTC. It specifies CASSIGVKETQYF.

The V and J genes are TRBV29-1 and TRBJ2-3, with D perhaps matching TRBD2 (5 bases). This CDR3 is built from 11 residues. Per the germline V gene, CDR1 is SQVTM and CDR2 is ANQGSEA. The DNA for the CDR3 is TGCAGTCTAGCTCTCACAGATACGCAGTATTTT. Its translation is CSLALTDTQYF.

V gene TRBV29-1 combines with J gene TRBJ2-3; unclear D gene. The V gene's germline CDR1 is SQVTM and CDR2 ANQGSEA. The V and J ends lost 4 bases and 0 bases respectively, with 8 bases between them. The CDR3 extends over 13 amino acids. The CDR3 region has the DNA TGCAGCGTTGTACAATCTAGCACAGATACGCAGTATTTT. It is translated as CSVVQSSTDTQYF.

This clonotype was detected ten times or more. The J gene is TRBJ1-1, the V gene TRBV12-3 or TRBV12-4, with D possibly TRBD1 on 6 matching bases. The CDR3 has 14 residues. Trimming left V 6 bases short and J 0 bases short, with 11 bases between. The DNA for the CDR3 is TGTGCCAGCAGGTTGGGGACACTGAACACTGAAGCTTTCTTT. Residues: CASRLGTLNTEAFF.